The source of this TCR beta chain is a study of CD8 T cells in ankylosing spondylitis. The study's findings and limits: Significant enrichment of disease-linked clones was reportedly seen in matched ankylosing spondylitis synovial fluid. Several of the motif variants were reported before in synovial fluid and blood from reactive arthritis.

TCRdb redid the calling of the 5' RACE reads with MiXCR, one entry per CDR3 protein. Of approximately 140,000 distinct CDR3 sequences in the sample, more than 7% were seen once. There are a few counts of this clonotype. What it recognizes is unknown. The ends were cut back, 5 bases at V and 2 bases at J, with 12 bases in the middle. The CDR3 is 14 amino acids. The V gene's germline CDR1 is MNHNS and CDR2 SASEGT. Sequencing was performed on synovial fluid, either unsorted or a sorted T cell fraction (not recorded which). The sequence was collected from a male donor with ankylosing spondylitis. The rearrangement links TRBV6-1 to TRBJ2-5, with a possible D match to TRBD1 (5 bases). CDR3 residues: CASSPVYRQETQYF. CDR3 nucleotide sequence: TGTGCCAGCAGTCCCGTGTACAGGCAAGAGACCCAGTACTTC.